The TCR beta chain under discussion was sequenced for a study of T cells in Graves' hyperthyroidism and ophthalmopathy. Study-level findings and limits: Clonotypes that were expanded in thyroid above 0.001 mostly appeared in blood too.

Graves' hyperthyroidism is called stable when ophthalmopathy does not progress within 18 months. Orbital computed tomography, thyroid ultrasound, serum thyroxine and TRAb, and clinical symptoms together informed the diagnoses. PBMCs were collected from an approximately 9.3 ml volume of fresh peripheral blood. RNA transcripts were the template for amplifying TCR beta CDR3 regions. The HTBI primer set drove a first-round RT-PCR of the TCR CDR3. In TCRdb, the multiplex PCR reads were re-called with MiXCR into one record per CDR3 protein. The table includes roughly 740,000 distinct CDR3 sequences, 16% detected once. To note about this clonotype: What it binds is not known.

This TCR derives from a man younger than 35 with Graves' hyperthyroidism. The specimen sequenced was blood.

The CDR3 spells CSASRQETGELFF. CDR3 bases: TGCAGCGCCTCCAGACAGGAAACCGGGGAGCTGTTTTTT. The chain couples TRBV29-1 to TRBJ2-2; D might be TRBD1 (6 bases). This CDR3 is built from 13 residues. Per germline, CDR1 SQVTM and CDR2 ANQGSEA. Trimming removed 7 bases from V and 5 bases from J, with 14 bases in between.